This T cell receptor beta chain is drawn from a study of tissue T cells after allogeneic stem cell transplantation. On this clone itself: Its antigen is unidentified. Gene names are the mouse ones. From the germline J gene comes the end of the CDR3, since the read stops 1 residue before it.

Whole-study results and caveats: Anatomically similar tissues had similar TCR repertoires within each patient. Tissue-detected TCR repertoire was only partly captured by blood and spleen T cells. Motif-based clustering found tissue-specific repertoire signatures shared across patients, though few clones were shared.

CDR3 sequences, V/J genes, frequencies and template counts came from survey-depth TCRbeta sequencing. Only in-frame clones appear in the TCRdb table, and some are missing; sequencing was by immunoSEQ multiplex PCR. The sample has about 50,000 clones, around 69% seen once. Germline-derived CDR1 and CDR2 are SGHSN and HYEKVE. The ends lost 2 bases at V and 7 bases at J; junction bases unmatched: 5. The CDR3 is 15 residues long. The V gene is TRBV12-1, the J gene TRBJ2-1, with TRBD2 identical over 12 bases. The source material was sorted cells pooled from one or two spleens. This receptor was taken from a pool of C57BL/6 mice in good health. The CDR3 loop is CASSHRDWGVAEQFF. The part of the CDR3 DNA that was read is TGTGCCAGCTCTCACCGGGACTGGGGGGTCGCTGAGCAGTTC. The whole variable domain, remainder taken from reference TRBV12-1 and TRBJ2-1, is DSGVVQSPRHIIKEKGGRSVLTCIPISGHSNVVWYQQTLGKELKFLIQHYEKVERDKGFLPSRFSVQQFDDYHSEMNMSALELEDSAMYFCASSHRDWGVAEQFFGPGTRLTVL.